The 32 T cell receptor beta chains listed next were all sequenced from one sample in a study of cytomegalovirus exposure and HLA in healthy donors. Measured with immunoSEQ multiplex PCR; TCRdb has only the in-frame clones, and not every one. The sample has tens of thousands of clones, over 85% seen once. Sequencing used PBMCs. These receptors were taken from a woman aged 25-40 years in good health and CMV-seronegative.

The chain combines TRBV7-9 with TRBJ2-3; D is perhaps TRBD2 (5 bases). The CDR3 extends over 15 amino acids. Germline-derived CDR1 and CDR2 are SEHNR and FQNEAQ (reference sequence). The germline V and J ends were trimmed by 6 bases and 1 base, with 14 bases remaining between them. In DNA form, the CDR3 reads TGTGCCAGCAGGCCTAGCATCTCTGGCACAGATACGCAGTATTTT. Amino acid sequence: CASRPSISGTDTQYF.

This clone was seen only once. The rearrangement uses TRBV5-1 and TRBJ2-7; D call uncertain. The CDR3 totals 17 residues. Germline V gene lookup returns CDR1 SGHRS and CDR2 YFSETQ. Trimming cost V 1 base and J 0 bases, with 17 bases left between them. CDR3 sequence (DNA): TGCGCCAGCAGCTTGACCCCAGATCATCGAATCTCCTACGAGCAGTACTTC. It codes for CASSLTPDHRISYEQYF.

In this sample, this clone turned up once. The CDR3 sequence: CASSLGAGANTEAFF. CDR3 bases: TGCGCCAGCAGCTTGGGGGCAGGGGCGAACACTGAAGCTTTCTTT. The rearrangement joins TRBV5-1 to TRBJ1-1, with a possible D match to TRBD1 (6 bases). CDR3 size: 15 residues. V dropped 0 bases and J dropped 1 base, with 10 bases sitting between them. CDR1 and CDR2 (germline): SGHRS, YFSETQ.

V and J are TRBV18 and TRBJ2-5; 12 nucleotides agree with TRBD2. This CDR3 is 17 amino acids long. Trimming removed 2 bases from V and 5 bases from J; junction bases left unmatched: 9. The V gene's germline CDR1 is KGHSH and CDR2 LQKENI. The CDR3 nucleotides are TGTGCCAGCTCACCAGGGATCACTAGCGGGGGGTTCGAGACCCAGTACTTC. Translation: CASSPGITSGGFETQYF.

The CDR3 DNA is TGTGCCATCAATAGCGACAGGACACGCCGGTGGGGTGGCTACACCTTC. It yields the protein CAINSDRTRRWGGYTF. V gene TRBV10-3 combines with J gene TRBJ1-2; D may be TRBD1 (6 bases). Germline values: CDR1 ENHRY, CDR2 SYGVKD. This CDR3 has 16 amino acids. Trimming shortened V by 7 bases and J by 7 bases, and 25 bases separated the two germline ends.

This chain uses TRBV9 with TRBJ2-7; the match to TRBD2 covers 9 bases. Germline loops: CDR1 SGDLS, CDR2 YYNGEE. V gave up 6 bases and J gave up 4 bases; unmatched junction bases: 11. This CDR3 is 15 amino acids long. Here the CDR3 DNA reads TGTGCCAGCAACCCGGACGGGACTAGCAAGTACGAGCAGTACTTC. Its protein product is CASNPDGTSKYEQYF. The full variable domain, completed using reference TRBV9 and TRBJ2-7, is DSGVTQTPKHLITATGQRVTLRCSPRSGDLSVYWYQQSLDQGLQFLIQYYNGEERAKGNILERFSAQQFPDLHSELNLSSLELGDSALYFCASNPDGTSKYEQYFGPGTRLTVT.

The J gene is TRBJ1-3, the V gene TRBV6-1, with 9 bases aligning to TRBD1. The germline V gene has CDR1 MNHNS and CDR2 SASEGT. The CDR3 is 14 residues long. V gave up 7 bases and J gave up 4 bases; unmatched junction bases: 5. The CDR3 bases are TGTGCCAGCACAGTAGGGACAGGGGGAAACACCATATATTTT. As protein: CASTVGTGGNTIYF.

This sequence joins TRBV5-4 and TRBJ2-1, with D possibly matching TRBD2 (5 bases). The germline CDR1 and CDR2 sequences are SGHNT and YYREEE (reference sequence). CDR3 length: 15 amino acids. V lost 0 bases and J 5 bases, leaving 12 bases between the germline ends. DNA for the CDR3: TGTGCCAGCAGCTTGGAACTAGGGTCCCACAATGAGCAGTTCTTC. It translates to CASSLELGSHNEQFF.

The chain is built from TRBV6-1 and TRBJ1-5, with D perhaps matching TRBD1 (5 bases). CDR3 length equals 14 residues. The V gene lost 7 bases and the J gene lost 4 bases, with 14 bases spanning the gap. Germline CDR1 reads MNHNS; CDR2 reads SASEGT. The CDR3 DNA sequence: TGTGCCAGCAAGTACGGGTCAGGGAATCAGCCCCAGCATTTT. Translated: CASKYGSGNQPQHF.

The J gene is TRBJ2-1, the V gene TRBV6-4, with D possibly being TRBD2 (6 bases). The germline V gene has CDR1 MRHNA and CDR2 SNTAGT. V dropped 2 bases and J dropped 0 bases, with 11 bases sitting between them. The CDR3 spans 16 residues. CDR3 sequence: CASSDGAGFSYNEQFF. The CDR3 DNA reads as TGTGCCAGCAGTGACGGAGCGGGCTTCTCCTACAATGAGCAGTTCTTC.

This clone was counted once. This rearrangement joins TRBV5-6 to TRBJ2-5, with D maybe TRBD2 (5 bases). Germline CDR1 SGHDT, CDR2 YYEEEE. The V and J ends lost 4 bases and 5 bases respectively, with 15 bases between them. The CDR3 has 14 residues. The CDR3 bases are TGTGCCAGCAGCCCCCCAGCGGCTCGGGAGACCCAGTACTTC. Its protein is CASSPPAARETQYF.

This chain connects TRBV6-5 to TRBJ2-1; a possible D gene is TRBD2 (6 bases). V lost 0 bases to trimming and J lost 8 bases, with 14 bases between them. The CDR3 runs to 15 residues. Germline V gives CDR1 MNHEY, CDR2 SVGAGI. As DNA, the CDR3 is TGTGCCAGCAGTTACTCCCAGGCGCGGGGCCATGAGCAGTTCTTC. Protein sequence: CASSYSQARGHEQFF.

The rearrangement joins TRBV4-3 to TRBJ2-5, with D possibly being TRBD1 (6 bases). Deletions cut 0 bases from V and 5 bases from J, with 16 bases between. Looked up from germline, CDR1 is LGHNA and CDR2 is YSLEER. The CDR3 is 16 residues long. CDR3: CASSQEQGAPWETQYF. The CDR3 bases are TGCGCCAGCAGCCAAGAACAGGGCGCCCCGTGGGAGACCCAGTACTTC.

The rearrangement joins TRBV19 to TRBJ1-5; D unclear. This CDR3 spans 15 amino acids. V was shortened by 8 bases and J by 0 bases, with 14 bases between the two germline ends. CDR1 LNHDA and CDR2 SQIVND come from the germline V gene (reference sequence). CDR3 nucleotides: TGTGCCAGTGTCCACGCGGGGTATAGCAATCAGCCCCAGCATTTT. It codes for CASVHAGYSNQPQHF. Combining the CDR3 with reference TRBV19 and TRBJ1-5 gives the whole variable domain DGGITQSPKYLFRKEGQNVTLSCEQNLNHDAMYWYRQDPGQGLRLIYYSQIVNDFQKGDIAEGYSVSREKKESFPLTVTSAQKNPTAFYLCASVHAGYSNQPQHFGDGTRLSIL.

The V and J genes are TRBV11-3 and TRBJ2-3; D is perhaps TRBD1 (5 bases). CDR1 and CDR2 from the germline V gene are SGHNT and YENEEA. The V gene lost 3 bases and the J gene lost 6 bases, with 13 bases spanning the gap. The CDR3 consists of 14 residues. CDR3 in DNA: TGTGCCAGCAGCTTCGACAGCCCTCGGGATACGCAGTATTTT. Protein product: CASSFDSPRDTQYF.

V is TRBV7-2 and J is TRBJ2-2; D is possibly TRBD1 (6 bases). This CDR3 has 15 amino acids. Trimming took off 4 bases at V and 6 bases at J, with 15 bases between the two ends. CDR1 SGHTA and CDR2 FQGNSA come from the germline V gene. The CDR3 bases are TGTGCCAGCAGCTCAAATAACAGGGTAGCCGGGGAGCTGTTTTTT. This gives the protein CASSSNNRVAGELFF.

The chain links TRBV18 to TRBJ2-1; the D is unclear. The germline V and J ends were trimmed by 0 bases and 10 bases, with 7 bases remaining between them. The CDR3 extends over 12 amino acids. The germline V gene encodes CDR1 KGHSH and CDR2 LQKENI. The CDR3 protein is CASSPPSKEQFF. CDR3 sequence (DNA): TGTGCCAGCTCACCACCGAGCAAAGAGCAGTTCTTC.

In nucleotides, the CDR3 is TGTGCCAGCAGTCTAACATACCCGGGACAGAGTGAAAAACTGTTTTTT. This codes for CASSLTYPGQSEKLFF. The V and J genes are TRBV27 and TRBJ1-4; 7 bases agree with TRBD1. V was clipped by 5 bases and J by 7 bases; unmatched bases: 13. CDR1 MNHEY and CDR2 SMNVEV come from the germline V gene (reference sequence). CDR3 length equals 16 residues.

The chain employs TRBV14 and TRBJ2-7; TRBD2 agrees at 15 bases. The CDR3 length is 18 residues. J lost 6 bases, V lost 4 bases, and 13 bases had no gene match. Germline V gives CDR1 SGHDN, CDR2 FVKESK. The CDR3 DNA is TGTGCCAGCAGCCTTAGGACTAGCGGGAGGGCCACGGATTTCGAGCAGTACTTC. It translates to CASSLRTSGRATDFEQYF.

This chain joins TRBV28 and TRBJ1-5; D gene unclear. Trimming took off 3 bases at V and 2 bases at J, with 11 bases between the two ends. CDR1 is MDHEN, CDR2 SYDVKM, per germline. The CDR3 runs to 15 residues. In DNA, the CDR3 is TGTGCCAGCAGTTTGATAGGGAGCGGCAATCAGCCCCAGCATTTT. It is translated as CASSLIGSGNQPQHF. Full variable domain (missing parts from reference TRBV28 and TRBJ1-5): DVKVTQSSRYLVKRTGEKVFLECVQDMDHENMFWYRQDPGLGLRLIYFSYDVKMKEKGDIPEGYSVSREKKERFSLILESASTNQTSMYLCASSLIGSGNQPQHFGDGTRLSIL.

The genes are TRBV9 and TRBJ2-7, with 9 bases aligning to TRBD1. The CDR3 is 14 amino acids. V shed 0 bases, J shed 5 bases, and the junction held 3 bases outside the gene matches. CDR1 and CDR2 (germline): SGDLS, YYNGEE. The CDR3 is CASSVGRDRDEQYF. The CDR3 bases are TGTGCCAGCAGCGTAGGTCGGGACAGGGACGAGCAGTACTTC.

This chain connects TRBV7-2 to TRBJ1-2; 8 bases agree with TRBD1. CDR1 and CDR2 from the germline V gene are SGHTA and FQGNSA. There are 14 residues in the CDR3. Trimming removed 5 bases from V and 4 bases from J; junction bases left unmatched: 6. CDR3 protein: CASSKDRDSYGYTF. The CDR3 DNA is TGTGCCAGCAGCAAGGACAGGGATAGCTATGGCTACACCTTC.

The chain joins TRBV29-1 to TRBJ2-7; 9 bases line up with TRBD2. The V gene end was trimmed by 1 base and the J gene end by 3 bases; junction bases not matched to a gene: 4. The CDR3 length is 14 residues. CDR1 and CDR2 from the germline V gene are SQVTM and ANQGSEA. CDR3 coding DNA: TGCAGCGTTGAAGCCCTAGCGGGGCGCTACGAGCAGTACTTC. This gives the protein CSVEALAGRYEQYF.

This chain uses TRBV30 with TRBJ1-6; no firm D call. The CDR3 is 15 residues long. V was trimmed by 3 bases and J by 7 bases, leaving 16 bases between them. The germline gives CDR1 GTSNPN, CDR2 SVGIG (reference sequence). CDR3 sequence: CAWRAGNTRNSPLHF. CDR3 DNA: TGTGCCTGGAGAGCCGGGAACACCCGGAATTCACCCCTCCACTTT.

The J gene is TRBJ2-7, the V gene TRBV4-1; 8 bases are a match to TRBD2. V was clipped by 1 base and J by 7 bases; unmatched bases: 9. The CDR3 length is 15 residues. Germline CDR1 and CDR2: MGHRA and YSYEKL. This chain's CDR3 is CASSQVSGGALEQYF. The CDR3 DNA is TGCGCCAGCAGCCAAGTGTCGGGGGGGGCGCTTGAGCAGTACTTC.

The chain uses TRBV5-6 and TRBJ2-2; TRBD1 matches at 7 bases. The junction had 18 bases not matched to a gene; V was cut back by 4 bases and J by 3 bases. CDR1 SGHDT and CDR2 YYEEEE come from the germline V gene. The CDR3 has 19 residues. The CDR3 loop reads CASSRIGTALRSYTGELFF. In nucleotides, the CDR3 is TGTGCCAGCAGCCGAATCGGGACAGCGCTCCGATCCTACACCGGGGAGCTGTTTTTT.

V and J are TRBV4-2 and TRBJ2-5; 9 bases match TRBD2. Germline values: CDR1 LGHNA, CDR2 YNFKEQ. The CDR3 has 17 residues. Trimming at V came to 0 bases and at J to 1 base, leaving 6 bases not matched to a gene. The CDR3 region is CASSQDSRGGAQETQYF. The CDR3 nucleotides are TGTGCCAGCAGCCAAGATAGCCGCGGGGGGGCCCAAGAGACCCAGTACTTC.

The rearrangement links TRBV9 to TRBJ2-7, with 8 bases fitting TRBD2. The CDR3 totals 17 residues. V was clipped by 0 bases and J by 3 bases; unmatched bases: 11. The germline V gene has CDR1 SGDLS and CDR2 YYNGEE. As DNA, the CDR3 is TGTGCCAGCAGCGTAGACTCCGGAGCGGGGGTTTTCTACGAGCAGTACTTC. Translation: CASSVDSGAGVFYEQYF.

DNA for the CDR3: TGCAGCGTTAAGGTCGTGACAGGTTACTACGAGCAGTACTTC. Protein: CSVKVVTGYYEQYF. The chain recombines TRBV29-1 with TRBJ2-7, with D maybe TRBD1 (6 bases). Trimming shortened V by 5 bases and J by 3 bases, and 17 bases separated the two germline ends. Germline CDR1 and CDR2: SQVTM and ANQGSEA. The CDR3 has 14 amino acids.

CDR3 in amino acids: CASSIMGTASYEQYF. CDR3 nucleotide sequence: TGTGCCAGTAGTATTATGGGGACAGCGTCCTACGAGCAGTACTTC. The chain recombines TRBV19 with TRBJ2-7; TRBD1 matches 7 bases. The V gene's germline CDR1 is LNHDA and CDR2 SQIVND (reference sequence). The J segment lost 1 base and the V segment lost 3 bases, leaving 6 bases of the junction unmatched. CDR3 size: 15 residues.

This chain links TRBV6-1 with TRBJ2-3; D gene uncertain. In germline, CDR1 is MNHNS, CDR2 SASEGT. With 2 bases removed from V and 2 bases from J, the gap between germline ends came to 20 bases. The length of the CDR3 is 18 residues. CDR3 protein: CASSESWAVQRATDTQYF. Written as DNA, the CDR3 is TGTGCCAGCAGTGAAAGCTGGGCAGTCCAACGAGCCACAGATACGCAGTATTTT.

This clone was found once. The CDR3: CASRRRGPANEKLFF. The CDR3 DNA follows: TGTGCCAGCAGACGTAGGGGGCCCGCTAATGAAAAACTGTTTTTT. V usage is TRBV7-8 and J usage is TRBJ1-4; TRBD1 matches at 7 bases. Per the germline V gene, CDR1 is SGHVS and CDR2 is FQNEAQ. This CDR3 has 15 residues. V lost 6 bases to trimming and J lost 3 bases; unmatched junction nucleotides: 7.